This entry lists 6 T cell receptor beta chains sequenced from one sample in a study of molecular identifiers for immune sequencing clone quantification. TCRdb reprocessed the PCR reads with MiXCR, giving one entry per CDR3 protein. The data contain a few hundred thousand distinct CDR3 sequences, about 26% of them singletons. The sequenced sample consisted of naive CD8+ T cells from blood, with Jurkat cell RNA spiked in. Documented subset: FACS-sorted CD8+CD4-CCR7+CD45RA+ naive T cells. These receptors all stem from a human donor in good health. Some libraries in this study had Jurkat cell RNA spiked in.

The rearrangement uses TRBV7-9 and TRBJ1-5, with D possibly TRBD1 on 6 matching bases. The CDR3 length is 16 residues. V lost 1 base, J lost 1 base, and 11 bases lay in between. Germline CDR1 reads SEHNR; CDR2 reads FQNEAQ (reference sequence). In DNA, the CDR3 is TGTGCCAGCAGCTTAGGTTCCACAGGGAGCAATCAGCCCCAGCATTTT. Residues: CASSLGSTGSNQPQHF.

Regarding this clonotype: A much larger clone lies a single base off, so this may be a read error. The J gene is TRBJ1-4, the V gene TRBV7-9; D gene ambiguous. Germline V gene data show CDR1 as SEHNR and CDR2 as FQNEAQ (reference sequence). This CDR3 contains 15 residues. CDR3 in DNA: TGTGCCAGCAGCCCCCCAGTTGCAACTAATGAAAAACTGTCTTTT. It codes for CASSPPVATNEKLSF.

CDR3 sequence (DNA): TGCGCCAGCAGCCAAGAGTCATTAAGGGAAACTGAAGCTTTCTTT. Its protein product is CASSQESLRETEAFF. The V gene is TRBV4-3, the J gene TRBJ1-1, with unresolved D. CDR3 length: 15 amino acids. Between the trimmed V and J ends, which lost 0 bases and 5 bases, there was a span of 13 bases. Germline CDR1 and CDR2: LGHNA and YSLEER.

The chain has TRBV6-2 or TRBV6-3 and TRBJ2-1; 8 bases are a match to TRBD1. Germline trimming cut 6 bases from V and 6 bases from J; bases unmatched to any gene: 4. In germline, CDR1 is MNHEY, CDR2 SVGEGT. CDR3 length: 13 amino acids. Here the CDR3 reads CASSEDRGNEQFF. In DNA, the CDR3 is TGTGCCAGCAGCGAAGACAGGGGCAATGAGCAGTTCTTC.

On this clonotype: Because the CDR3 is missing its conserved closing phenylalanine or tryptophan, this is likely a read error. The genes are TRBV7-9 and TRBJ1-4, with 10 bases aligning to TRBD1. In germline, CDR1 is SEHNR, CDR2 FQNEAQ (reference sequence). Unmatched junction bases numbered 3, after V lost 5 bases and J lost 6 bases. The CDR3 consists of 14 residues. The CDR3 sequence is CASSPDRGDEKLFL. The CDR3, as DNA: TGTGCCAGCAGCCCGGACAGGGGGGATGAAAAACTGTTTCTT.

This clonotype was observed at least ten times. This chain uses TRBV12-3 or TRBV12-4 with TRBJ2-3, with a tentative D call TRBD2 (6 bases). The CDR3 consists of 15 residues. The V end was cut by 1 base, the J end by 3 bases, with 11 bases between. The CDR3 is CASSLGGGTTDTQYF. As DNA, the CDR3 is TGTGCCAGCAGTTTAGGTGGCGGGACGACAGATACGCAGTATTTT.